These 7 T cell receptor beta chains were sequenced from one sample in a study of T cells after yellow fever vaccination. TCRdb reprocessed the 5' RACE reads with MiXCR, giving one entry per CDR3 protein. The sample yields approximately 140,000 distinct CDR3 sequences, 7.7% seen once. The specimen comprised CD4+ T cells sorted from PBMCs, sampled 5 days after the yellow fever booster vaccination. Receptor source: a man aged 25 to 40 who received the YFV17D yellow fever vaccine.

V gene TRBV24-1 combines with J gene TRBJ2-7; the match to TRBD2 covers 10 bases. The ends lost 5 bases at V and 5 bases at J; junction bases unmatched: 8. CDR1 is KGHDR and CDR2 is SFDVKD in the germline V gene. The CDR3 sequence is 15 residues long. CDR3 residues: CATSAKGLAGDEQYF. Written as DNA, the CDR3 is TGTGCCACCAGTGCCAAGGGGCTAGCGGGAGACGAGCAGTACTTC.

This clonotype was recorded at least ten times. This sequence joins TRBV14 and TRBJ2-1; no firm D call. With 1 base removed from V and 6 bases from J, the gap between germline ends came to 16 bases. The germline V gene encodes CDR1 SGHDN and CDR2 FVKESK. The CDR3 is made up of 16 amino acids. CDR3 sequence reads: CASSQGLPRARNEQFF. The CDR3 DNA sequence: TGTGCCAGCAGCCAAGGTTTGCCCCGCGCTCGCAATGAGCAGTTCTTC.

As concerns this clonotype: A much more abundant neighbour one base away suggests this may be a read error. The chain joins TRBV21-1 to TRBJ2-7; TRBD1 was called by the table and not checked on the DNA. TRBV21-1 is shown as a pseudogene. The CDR3 length is 15 residues. CDR3 sequence (DNA): TGTGCCAGCAGCAAAGTGTGGACAGGGAGGCACGAGCAGTACTTC. This gives the protein CASSKVWTGRHEQYF.

This clonotype showed up just a few times. The J gene is TRBJ2-6, the V gene TRBV20-1; D remains unclear. CDR1 and CDR2 (germline): DFQATT, SNEGSKA (reference sequence). Trimming took 3 bases from V and 3 from J, leaving 0 bases between them. The CDR3 consists of 11 residues. The CDR3 DNA reads as TGCAGTGCTAGTGGGGCCAACGTCCTGACTTTC. It yields the protein CSASGANVLTF.

This clonotype was picked up many times. The chain combines TRBV18 with TRBJ2-7; 9 bases align to TRBD2. The CDR3 is 15 amino acids. The V and J ends lost 2 bases and 2 bases, in that order; junction bases with no gene match: 4. Germline CDR1 KGHSH, CDR2 LQKENI. For the CDR3, the DNA is TGTGCCAGCTCACCAGCGGGAGGGCCGACCTACGAGCAGTACTTC. Protein product: CASSPAGGPTYEQYF.

In its sample, this clonotype was seen many times. The chain combines TRBV6-2 or TRBV6-3 with TRBJ1-3; D is uncertain. V was pared by 5 bases and J by 2 bases, with 7 bases between. This CDR3 is built from 13 residues. In germline, CDR1 is MNHEY, CDR2 SVGEGT. The DNA for the CDR3 is TGTGCCAGCAGTGGAGACACTGGAAACACCATATATTTT. It is translated as CASSGDTGNTIYF.

This clonotype was observed many times. The V gene is TRBV20-1, the J gene TRBJ1-1; D is unclear. Trimming took off 4 bases at V and 0 bases at J, with 12 bases between the two ends. The CDR3 runs 14 residues. Germline lookup yields CDR1 DFQATT and CDR2 SNEGSKA (reference sequence). The chain's CDR3 is CSATPGQMNTEAFF. The CDR3 DNA follows: TGCAGTGCTACCCCCGGGCAGATGAACACTGAAGCTTTCTTT.